The next 32 T cell receptor beta chains were all read from a single sample in a study of blood T cell repertoires in COVID-19 (dated by TCRdb to 2020 to 2022). The method behind the library was the immunoSEQ multiplex PCR assay. Held by TCRdb, this immuneACCESS table contains in-frame sequences only and omits some clones. Under half of the omission traces to an unresolved V gene where checked; the cause of the rest is unknown. A total of roughly 190,000 clones appear in this sample, more than 75% of them only once. The ten largest clones represent approximately 3.5% of the sample. The sample comprised peripheral blood. Receptors were obtained from a man aged 65 to 85 with acute or convalescent COVID-19.

The genes are TRBV28 and TRBJ2-1; 8 nucleotides line up with TRBD1. CDR1 MDHEN and CDR2 SYDVKM come from the germline V gene. The CDR3 has 12 amino acids. J lost 6 bases, V lost 6 bases, and 1 base had no gene match. CDR3 sequence (DNA): TGTGCCAGCAGAACAGGGGGCAATGAGCAGTTCTTC. As protein: CASRTGGNEQFF.

J is TRBJ2-1 and V is TRBV5-4; TRBD2 matches 13 bases. The CDR3 contains 20 residues. J gave up 4 bases and V 5 bases, and 18 bases lay outside the gene matches. The germline V gene encodes CDR1 SGHNT and CDR2 YYREEE (reference sequence). The CDR3 DNA reads TGTGCCAGCAGATCTGGACTAGCGGGAGCCCACGGGGGCCGTTACAATGAGCAGTTCTTC. Translation: CASRSGLAGAHGGRYNEQFF.

About this clone: Other DNA sequences in the same sample also yield this CDR3. The chain couples TRBV7-9 to TRBJ2-7; D gene unclear. The CDR3 runs 12 residues. With 1 base removed from V and 4 bases from J, the gap between germline ends came to 5 bases. The germline gives CDR1 SEHNR, CDR2 FQNEAQ (reference sequence). The CDR3 DNA reads as TGTGCCAGCAGCTTAGGGCAGTACGAGCAGTACTTC. This encodes CASSLGQYEQYF.

The chain couples TRBV1 to TRBJ2-3; the table's D call of TRBD2 was not tested on the DNA. TRBV1 counts as a pseudogene. This CDR3 is 11 amino acids long. The DNA for the CDR3 is TGCACCAGCAGCCCTCGAGATACGCAGTATTTT. Amino acid sequence: CTSSPRDTQYF.

The chain couples TRBV7-2 to TRBJ2-7, with 10 bases that match TRBD1. The CDR3 length is 16 residues. V shed 6 bases and J 2 bases; nucleotides not matched to a gene: 10. The V gene's germline CDR1 is SGHTA and CDR2 FQGNSA. The CDR3 DNA is TGTGCCAGCAGAGCTCTCGAAGGGACAGGGGCCTACGAGCAGTACTTC. This translates into CASRALEGTGAYEQYF.

The chain couples TRBV6-4 to TRBJ2-5, with D maybe TRBD2 (6 bases). V gave up 10 bases and J gave up 5 bases, with 20 bases separating them. The CDR3 is made up of 14 amino acids. Germline values: CDR1 MRHNA, CDR2 SNTAGT. The chain's CDR3 is CANGDSMTRETQYF. The CDR3 DNA follows: TGTGCCAACGGCGACAGCATGACTAGGGAGACCCAGTACTTC.

V gene TRBV15 combines with J gene TRBJ1-2, with no clear D. Germline lookup yields CDR1 LNHNV and CDR2 YYDKDF (reference sequence). Trimming pared 0 bases from V and 5 bases from J, leaving 13 bases between. The CDR3 has 15 amino acids. CDR3: CATSRERISSYGYTF. In nucleotides, the CDR3 is TGTGCCACCAGCAGAGAGAGGATCAGTTCGTATGGCTACACCTTC.

The V and J genes are TRBV10-3 and TRBJ2-7; D is uncertain. Between the trimmed V and J ends, which lost 2 bases and 5 bases, there was a span of 16 bases. This CDR3 is 15 amino acids long. Germline CDR1 ENHRY, CDR2 SYGVKD. CDR3 bases: TGTGCCATCAGTGAGAGACAACCGAACCTGAACGAGCAGTACTTC. It codes for CAISERQPNLNEQYF.

V and J are TRBV30 and TRBJ2-4, with 7 nucleotides matching TRBD2. With V trimmed by 0 bases and J by 8 bases, 7 bases remained unmatched. The CDR3 has 14 residues. From germline, CDR1 is GTSNPN and CDR2 SVGIG (reference sequence). This chain's CDR3 is CAWSVGGRGDIQYF. In nucleotides, the CDR3 is TGTGCCTGGAGTGTTGGGGGGAGGGGAGACATTCAGTACTTC.

This chain uses TRBV19 with TRBJ1-5; a weak D match, TRBD1 (5 bases). The germline V gene has CDR1 LNHDA and CDR2 SQIVND (reference sequence). The CDR3 consists of 15 residues. The germline V and J ends were trimmed by 3 bases and 7 bases, with 16 bases remaining between them. The CDR3, as DNA: TGTGCCAGTAGTATCCCCTCGGTAGGGGCCCAGCCCCAGCATTTT. It encodes CASSIPSVGAQPQHF.

This rearrangement joins TRBV7-2 to TRBJ2-3, with 7 bases that match TRBD1. Germline CDR1 is SGHTA and CDR2 is FQGNSA. The CDR3 runs to 14 residues. V shed 5 bases and J 2 bases; nucleotides not matched to a gene: 4. The CDR3 nucleotides read TGTGCCAGCAGCCGGGACAGATACACAGATACGCAGTATTTT. Protein sequence: CASSRDRYTDTQYF.

The V and J genes are TRBV28 and TRBJ2-1; D is uncertain. Trimming stripped 3 bases from V and 3 bases from J, with 6 bases between. The germline V gene has CDR1 MDHEN and CDR2 SYDVKM. This CDR3 spans 13 amino acids. The CDR3 bases are TGTGCCAGCAGTTTTACTAACTACAATGAGCAGTTCTTC. Its protein product is CASSFTNYNEQFF.

The V call is TRBV6-5, the J call TRBJ2-5, with D maybe TRBD2 (5 bases). Deletions cut 6 bases from V and 4 bases from J, with 18 bases between. Germline V CDR1 and CDR2: MNHEY, SVGAGI. This CDR3 has 15 residues. CDR3 bases: TGTGCCAGCAGCCCAACTTGGGGTCGGGGAGAGACCCAGTACTTC. It translates to CASSPTWGRGETQYF.

The chain employs TRBV13 and TRBJ1-2; tentative D call: TRBD1 (6 bases). Germline V CDR1 and CDR2: PRHDT, FYEKMQ (reference sequence). The CDR3 spans 15 residues. The germline V and J ends were trimmed by 2 bases and 4 bases, with 14 bases remaining between them. The CDR3 region has the DNA TGTGCCAGCAGCTTAAAAACAGGGAGAGGCTATGGCTACACCTTC. Amino acid sequence: CASSLKTGRGYGYTF.

The rearrangement uses TRBV5-5 and TRBJ1-6; the D is unclear. V was clipped by 4 bases and J by 13 bases, with 12 bases between them. Germline V CDR1 and CDR2: SGHKS, YYEKEE (reference sequence). There are 12 residues in the CDR3. CDR3 nucleotide sequence: TGTGCCAGCAGCCCGCTGGTGGCCCCCCTCCACTTT. Translated: CASSPLVAPLHF.

The genes are TRBV28 and TRBJ2-1; D is possibly TRBD2 (6 bases). Germline V gene data show CDR1 as MDHEN and CDR2 as SYDVKM. The V and J ends lost 3 bases and 16 bases respectively, with 13 bases between them. CDR3 size: 11 residues. Here the CDR3 reads CASSFWDSQFF. The CDR3 DNA is TGTGCCAGCAGTTTCTGGGACTCACAATTCTTC.

This sequence joins TRBV27 and TRBJ2-7; D is unresolved. Deletions cut 0 bases from V and 4 bases from J, with 10 bases between. Germline V lookup: CDR1 MNHEY, CDR2 SMNVEV (reference sequence). The CDR3 consists of 14 residues. CDR3 coding DNA: TGTGCCAGCAGTTTATCCCCTACCCTGTACGAGCAGTACTTC. Its protein product is CASSLSPTLYEQYF.

V gene TRBV20-1 combines with J gene TRBJ1-1; D possibly corresponds to TRBD1 (5 bases). Germline V gene lookup returns CDR1 DFQATT and CDR2 SNEGSKA (reference sequence). V lost 7 bases and J 1 base, leaving 7 bases between the germline ends. The CDR3 loop spans 11 amino acids. The CDR3 DNA follows: TGCAGTGTACAGGCGAACACTGAAGCTTTCTTT. It codes for CSVQANTEAFF.

The chain uses TRBV3-1 (or the pseudogene TRBV3-2) and TRBJ1-3; D call uncertain. Germline V lookup: CDR1 LGHDT, CDR2 YNNKEL (reference sequence). The CDR3 has 15 residues. Trimming cost V 1 base and J 0 bases, with 7 bases left between them. In DNA, the CDR3 is TGTGCCAGCAGCCAAGTCGCGGTCTCTGGAAACACCATATATTTT. Its translation: CASSQVAVSGNTIYF.

This clone is a singleton in its sample. The J gene is TRBJ1-4, the V gene TRBV24-1, with D unclear. The CDR3 runs to 13 residues. The V and J ends lost 2 bases and 4 bases respectively, with 4 bases between them. Germline lookup yields CDR1 KGHDR and CDR2 SFDVKD. This chain's CDR3 is CATSDSVNEKLFF. The CDR3 nucleotides are TGTGCCACCAGTGATTCAGTTAATGAAAAACTGTTTTTT.

The V and J genes are TRBV3-1 (or the pseudogene TRBV3-2) and TRBJ1-3; D ambiguous. V was trimmed by 3 bases and J by 2 bases, leaving 8 bases between them. The germline V gene has CDR1 LGHDT and CDR2 YNNKEL (reference sequence). The length of the CDR3 is 14 residues. In nucleotides, the CDR3 is TGTGCCAGCAGCCATGCGATTGCTGGAAACACCATATATTTT. Its translation: CASSHAIAGNTIYF.

The chain combines TRBV5-1 with TRBJ1-5; TRBD1 might be the D (5 bases). This CDR3 spans 14 amino acids. From germline, CDR1 is SGHRS and CDR2 YFSETQ. Trimming took off 3 bases at V and 9 bases at J, with 16 bases between the two ends. The CDR3 coding sequence is TGCGCCAGCAGCTCTGACGCCGGGGGAACGCCCCAGCATTTT. This translates into CASSSDAGGTPQHF.

The chain has TRBV10-1 and TRBJ1-1; the D gene is possibly TRBD1 (5 bases). The germline V gene encodes CDR1 WNHNN and CDR2 SYGVQD (reference sequence). V shed 8 bases and J shed 7 bases, with 14 bases lying between them. The length of the CDR3 is 12 residues. The CDR3 nucleotides read TGCGCCAGCGGACACGTTCTCGGTGAAGCTTTCTTT. Its translation is CASGHVLGEAFF.

The rearrangement links TRBV30 to TRBJ1-5; 7 bases are shared with TRBD1. Germline V lookup: CDR1 GTSNPN, CDR2 SVGIG (reference sequence). CDR3 size: 15 residues. V lost 2 bases and J lost 6; bases outside the gene matches: 10. This CDR3 reads CAWSTGTVTPQPQHF. As DNA, the CDR3 is TGTGCCTGGAGTACCGGGACAGTGACTCCTCAGCCCCAGCATTTT.

This chain connects TRBV18 to TRBJ1-5; D remains ambiguous. Trimming pared 3 bases from V and 0 bases from J, leaving 9 bases between. The CDR3 contains 15 residues. Germline CDR1 and CDR2: KGHSH and LQKENI. CDR3: CASSPEQSSNQPQHF. The CDR3 DNA sequence: TGTGCCAGCTCACCGGAACAGAGTAGCAATCAGCCCCAGCATTTT. Looking up the rest from reference TRBV18 and TRBJ1-5 gives the full variable domain: NAGVMQNPRHLVRRRGQEARLRCSPMKGHSHVYWYRQLPEEGLKFMVYLQKENIIDESGMPKERFSAEFPKEGPSILRIQQVVRGDSAAYFCASSPEQSSNQPQHFGDGTRLSIL.

As to this clone: At one end, the junction sequence differs from germline, possibly due to a read error. The V and J genes are TRBV7-3 and TRBJ2-6; a weak D match, TRBD1 (5 bases). Germline V gives CDR1 SGHTA, CDR2 FQGTGA. This CDR3 comprises 16 residues. CDR3 loop: CASSITQGAGANVLTF. CDR3 bases: TGTGCCAGCAGCATAACTCAAGGGGCTGGGGCCAACGTCCTGACTTTC.

The chain employs TRBV6-5 and TRBJ2-4; 8 bases line up with TRBD1. Per the germline V gene, CDR1 is MNHEY and CDR2 is SVGAGI. CDR3 length: 15 residues. V was pared by 6 bases and J by 0 bases, with 4 bases of the junction left unmatched. The CDR3 spells CASRATGVAKNIQYF. The CDR3 nucleotides read TGTGCCAGCAGGGCGACAGGGGTAGCCAAAAACATTCAGTACTTC.

This clone was counted between two and nine times. Other DNA sequences in the same sample also yield this CDR3. The rearrangement links TRBV5-1 to TRBJ2-7; possibly TRBD1 for D (5 bases). Trimming took 3 bases from V and 7 from J, leaving 11 bases between them. Germline CDR1 is SGHRS and CDR2 is YFSETQ. The CDR3 has 12 residues. The CDR3, as DNA: TGCGCCAGCAGCTCCAACACAGGAGAGCAGTACTTC. This codes for CASSSNTGEQYF.

The chain is built from TRBV7-8 and TRBJ2-7; 10 nucleotides match TRBD2. V dropped 0 bases and J dropped 4; count of bases not matched to a gene: 3. The germline gives CDR1 SGHVS, CDR2 FQNEAQ. This CDR3 has 15 amino acids. The CDR3 reads CASSLAASGSYEQYF. CDR3 sequence (DNA): TGTGCCAGCAGCTTAGCGGCTAGCGGGAGTTACGAGCAGTACTTC.

This clone was recorded only once. This rearrangement joins TRBV18 to TRBJ2-7; 9 bases map to TRBD1. Trimming at V came to 1 base and at J to 3 bases, leaving 7 bases not matched to a gene. CDR3 size: 16 residues. From germline, CDR1 is KGHSH and CDR2 LQKENI. CDR3 sequence (DNA): TGTGCCAGCTCACCACACACCCCGGGACAGGGCTACGAGCAGTACTTC. Translation: CASSPHTPGQGYEQYF.

The rearrangement joins TRBV6-6 to TRBJ1-1, with 10 bases aligning to TRBD1. V trimming: 6 bases; J trimming: 3 bases; junction bases outside the gene matches: 10. CDR3 length equals 16 residues. The germline V gene encodes CDR1 MNHNY and CDR2 SVGAGI (reference sequence). CDR3 sequence (DNA): TGTGCCAGCAGCCTCCGAGACAGGGGGCCAGACACTGAAGCTTTCTTT. Translating it yields CASSLRDRGPDTEAFF.

The rearrangement uses TRBV30 and TRBJ1-4; perhaps TRBD1 as D (5 bases). V was cut by 6 bases and J by 0 bases, with 17 bases left in between. Germline CDR1 GTSNPN, CDR2 SVGIG (reference sequence). The CDR3 runs to 16 residues. The CDR3 bases are TGTGCCTGCCTAGGGCGGAGGGGTGCAACTAATGAAAAACTGTTTTTT. It is translated as CACLGRRGATNEKLFF.